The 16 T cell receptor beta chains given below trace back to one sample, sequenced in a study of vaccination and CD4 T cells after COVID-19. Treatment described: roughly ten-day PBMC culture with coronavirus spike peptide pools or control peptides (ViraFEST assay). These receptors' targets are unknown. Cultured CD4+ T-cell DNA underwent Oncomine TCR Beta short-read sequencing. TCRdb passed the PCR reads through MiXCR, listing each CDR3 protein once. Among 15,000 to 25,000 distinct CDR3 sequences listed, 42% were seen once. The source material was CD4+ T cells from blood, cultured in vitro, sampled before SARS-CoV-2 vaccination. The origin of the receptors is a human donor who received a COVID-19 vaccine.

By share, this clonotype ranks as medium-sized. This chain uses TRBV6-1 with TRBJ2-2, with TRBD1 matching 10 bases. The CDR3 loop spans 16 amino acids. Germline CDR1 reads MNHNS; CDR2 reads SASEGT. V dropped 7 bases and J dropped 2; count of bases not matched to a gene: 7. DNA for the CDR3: TGTGCCAGCACTCGTGGACAGGGGGGTAACACCGGGGAGCTGTTTTTT. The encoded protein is CASTRGQGGNTGELFF.

CDR3 in amino acids: CSVEDGGSDYGYTF. In DNA, the CDR3 is TGCAGCGTTGAAGACGGGGGTTCAGACTATGGCTACACCTTC. V is TRBV29-1 and J is TRBJ1-2, with D possibly being TRBD1 (5 bases). The CDR3 sequence is 14 residues long. CDR1 and CDR2 (germline): SQVTM, ANQGSEA. The germline V and J ends were trimmed by 0 bases and 3 bases, with 11 bases remaining between them.

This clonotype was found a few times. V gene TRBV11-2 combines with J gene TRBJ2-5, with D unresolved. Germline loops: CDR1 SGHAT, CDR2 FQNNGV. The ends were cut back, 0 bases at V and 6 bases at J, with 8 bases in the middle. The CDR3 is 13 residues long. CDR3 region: CASSLEGLQTQYF. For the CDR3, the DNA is TGTGCCAGCAGCTTAGAAGGGCTACAGACCCAGTACTTC. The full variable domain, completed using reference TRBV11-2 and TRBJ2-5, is EAGVAQSPRYKIIEKRQSVAFWCNPISGHATLYWYQQILGQGPKLLIQFQNNGVVDDSQLPKDRFSAERLKGVDSTLKIQPAKLEDSAVYLCASSLEGLQTQYFGPGTRLLVL.

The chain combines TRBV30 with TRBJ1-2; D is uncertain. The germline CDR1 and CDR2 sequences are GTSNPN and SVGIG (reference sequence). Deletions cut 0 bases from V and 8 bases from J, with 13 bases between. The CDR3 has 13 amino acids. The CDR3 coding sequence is TGTGCCTGGAGTGTACTAGGGAGGCAAGGCTACACCTTC. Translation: CAWSVLGRQGYTF.

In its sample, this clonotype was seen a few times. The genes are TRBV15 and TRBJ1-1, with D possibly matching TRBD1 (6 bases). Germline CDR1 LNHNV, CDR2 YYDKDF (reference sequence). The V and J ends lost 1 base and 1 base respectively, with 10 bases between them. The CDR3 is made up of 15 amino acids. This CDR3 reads CATSRVLTGNTEAFF. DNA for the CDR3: TGTGCCACCAGCAGAGTATTGACAGGGAACACTGAAGCTTTCTTT.

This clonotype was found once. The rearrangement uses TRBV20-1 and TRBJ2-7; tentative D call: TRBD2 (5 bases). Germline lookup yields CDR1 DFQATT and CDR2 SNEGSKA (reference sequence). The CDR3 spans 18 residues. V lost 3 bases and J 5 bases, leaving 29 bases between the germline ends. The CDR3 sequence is CSASASRAAGSPIDEQYF. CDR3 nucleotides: TGCAGTGCTAGTGCGAGCAGAGCGGCCGGGTCCCCCATAGACGAGCAGTACTTC.

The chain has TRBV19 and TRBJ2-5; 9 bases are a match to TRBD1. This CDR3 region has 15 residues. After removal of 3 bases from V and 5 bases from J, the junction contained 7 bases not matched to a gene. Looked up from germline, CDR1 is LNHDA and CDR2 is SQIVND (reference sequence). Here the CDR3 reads CASSIPGQGTETQYF. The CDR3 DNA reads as TGTGCCAGTAGTATTCCGGGACAGGGTACCGAGACCCAGTACTTC.

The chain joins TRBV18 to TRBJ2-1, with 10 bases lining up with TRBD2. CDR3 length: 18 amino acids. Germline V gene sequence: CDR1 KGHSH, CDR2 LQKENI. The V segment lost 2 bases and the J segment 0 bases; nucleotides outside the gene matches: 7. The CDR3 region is CASSPISGGDSSYNEQFF. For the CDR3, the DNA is TGTGCCAGCTCACCAATCAGCGGGGGGGACAGCTCCTACAATGAGCAGTTCTTC.

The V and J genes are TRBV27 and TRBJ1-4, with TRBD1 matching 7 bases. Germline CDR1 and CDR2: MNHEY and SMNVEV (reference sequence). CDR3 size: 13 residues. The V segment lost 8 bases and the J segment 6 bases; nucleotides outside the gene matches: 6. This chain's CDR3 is CASGRQGDEKLFF. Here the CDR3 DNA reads TGTGCCAGCGGCCGACAGGGCGATGAAAAACTGTTTTTT.

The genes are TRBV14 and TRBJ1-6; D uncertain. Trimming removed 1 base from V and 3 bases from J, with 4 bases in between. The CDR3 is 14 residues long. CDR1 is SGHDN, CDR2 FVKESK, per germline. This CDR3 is CASSQAGYNSPLHF. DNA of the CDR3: TGTGCCAGCAGCCAAGCAGGCTATAATTCACCCCTCCACTTT.

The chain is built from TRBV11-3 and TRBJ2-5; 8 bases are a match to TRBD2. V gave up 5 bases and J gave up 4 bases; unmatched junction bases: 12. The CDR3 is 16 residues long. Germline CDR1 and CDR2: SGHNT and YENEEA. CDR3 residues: CASSLGAGAFGETQYF. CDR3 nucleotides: TGTGCCAGCAGCCTCGGAGCGGGGGCTTTTGGAGAGACCCAGTACTTC.

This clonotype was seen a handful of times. The CDR3 protein is CASSTPWNTEAFF. The CDR3 DNA is TGTGCCAGTAGTACCCCATGGAACACTGAAGCTTTCTTT. This chain links TRBV19 with TRBJ1-1; no firm D call. This CDR3 has 13 amino acids. Germline CDR1 and CDR2: LNHDA and SQIVND (reference sequence). Deletions cut 4 bases from V and 1 base from J, with 7 bases between.

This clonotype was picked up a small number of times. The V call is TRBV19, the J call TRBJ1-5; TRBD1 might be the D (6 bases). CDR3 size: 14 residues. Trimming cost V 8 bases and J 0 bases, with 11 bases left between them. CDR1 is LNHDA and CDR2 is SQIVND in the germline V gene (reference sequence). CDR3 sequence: CASSGVYSNQPQHF. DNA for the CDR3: TGTGCCAGTTCAGGGGTATATAGCAATCAGCCCCAGCATTTT. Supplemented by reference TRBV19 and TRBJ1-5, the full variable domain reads DGGITQSPKYLFRKEGQNVTLSCEQNLNHDAMYWYRQDPGQGLRLIYYSQIVNDFQKGDIAEGYSVSREKKESFPLTVTSAQKNPTAFYLCASSGVYSNQPQHFGDGTRLSIL.

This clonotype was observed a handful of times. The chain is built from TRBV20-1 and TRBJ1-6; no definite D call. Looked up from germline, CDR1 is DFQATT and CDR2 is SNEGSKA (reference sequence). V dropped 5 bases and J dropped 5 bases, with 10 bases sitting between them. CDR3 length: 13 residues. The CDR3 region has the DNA TGCAGTGCTTTCCGACGGGATAATTCACCCCTCCACTTT. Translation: CSAFRRDNSPLHF.

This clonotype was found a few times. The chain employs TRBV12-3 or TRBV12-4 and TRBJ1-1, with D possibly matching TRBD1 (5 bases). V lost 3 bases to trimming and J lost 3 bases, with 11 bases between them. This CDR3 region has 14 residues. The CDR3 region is CASSFQGKDTEAFF. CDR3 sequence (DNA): TGTGCCAGCAGTTTCCAGGGCAAGGACACTGAAGCTTTCTTT.

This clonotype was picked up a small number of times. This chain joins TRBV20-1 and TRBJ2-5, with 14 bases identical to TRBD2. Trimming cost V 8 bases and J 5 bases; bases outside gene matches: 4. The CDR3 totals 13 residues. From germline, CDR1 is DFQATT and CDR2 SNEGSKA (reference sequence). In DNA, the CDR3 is TGCAGTTTCCGGACTAGCGGGGGGGAGACCCAGTACTTC. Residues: CSFRTSGGETQYF.